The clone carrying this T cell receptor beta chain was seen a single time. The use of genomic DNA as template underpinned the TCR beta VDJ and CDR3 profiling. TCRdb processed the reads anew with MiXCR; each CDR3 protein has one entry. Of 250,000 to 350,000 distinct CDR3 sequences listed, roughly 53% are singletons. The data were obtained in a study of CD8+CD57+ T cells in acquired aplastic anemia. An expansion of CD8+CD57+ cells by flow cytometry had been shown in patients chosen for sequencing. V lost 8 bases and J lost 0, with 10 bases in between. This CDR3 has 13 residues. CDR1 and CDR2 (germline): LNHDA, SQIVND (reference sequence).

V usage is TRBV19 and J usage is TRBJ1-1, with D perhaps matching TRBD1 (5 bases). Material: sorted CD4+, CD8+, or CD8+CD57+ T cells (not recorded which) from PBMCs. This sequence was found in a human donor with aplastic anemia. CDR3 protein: CASADSLNTEAFF. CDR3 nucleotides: TGTGCCAGTGCCGACAGCCTGAACACTGAAGCTTTCTTT.